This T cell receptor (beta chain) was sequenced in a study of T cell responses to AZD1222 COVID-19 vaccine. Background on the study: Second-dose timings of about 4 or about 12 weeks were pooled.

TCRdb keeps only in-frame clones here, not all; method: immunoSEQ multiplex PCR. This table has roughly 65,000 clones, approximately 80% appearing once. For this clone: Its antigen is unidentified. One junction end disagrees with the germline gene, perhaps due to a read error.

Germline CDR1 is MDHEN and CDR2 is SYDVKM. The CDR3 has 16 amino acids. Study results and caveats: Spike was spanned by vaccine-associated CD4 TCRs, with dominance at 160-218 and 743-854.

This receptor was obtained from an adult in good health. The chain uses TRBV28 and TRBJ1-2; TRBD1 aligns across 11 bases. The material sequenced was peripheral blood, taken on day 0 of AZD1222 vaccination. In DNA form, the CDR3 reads TGTGCCGGCAGCCGGACTCCGGGACAGGGGGAATATGGCTACACCTTC. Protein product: CAGSRTPGQGEYGYTF.